These 17 T cell receptor beta chains share one sample of origin, sequenced in a study of blood T cell repertoires in COVID-19. TCRdb keeps only in-frame clones here, not all; method: immunoSEQ multiplex PCR. The data show around 50,000 clones, over 70% seen once. The sequenced material came from peripheral blood. Receptors originate from a human donor in a cohort sampled during active COVID-19.

This clone appeared a single time. The V and J genes are TRBV6-6 and TRBJ1-3; maybe TRBD1 (5 bases). The CDR3 contains 11 residues. Germline CDR1 reads MNHNY; CDR2 reads SVGAGI (reference sequence). Trimming removed 11 bases at V and 3 bases at J, with 8 bases between. The CDR3 sequence: CALGGGNTIYF. The CDR3 DNA reads TGTGCCCTCGGGGGTGGAAACACCATATATTTT.

The CDR3, as DNA: TGTGCCAGCTCACCAGACAGGGCAATATATGAAAAACTGTTTTTT. Translation gives CASSPDRAIYEKLFF. The rearrangement links TRBV18 to TRBJ1-4, with 7 nucleotides matching TRBD1. This CDR3 comprises 15 residues. V lost 2 bases to trimming and J lost 6 bases; unmatched junction nucleotides: 6. CDR1 and CDR2 from the germline V gene are KGHSH and LQKENI.

As regards this clone: Mismatch with germline at one junction end may stem from a read error. The V and J genes are TRBV6-5 and TRBJ1-1; the match to TRBD1 covers 7 bases. The germline CDR1 and CDR2 sequences are MNHEY and SVGAGI. The CDR3 spans 14 residues. The CDR3 sequence is CVSRGGRGNTEAFF. In DNA, the CDR3 is TGTGTCAGCAGGGGGGGGAGAGGAAACACTGAAGCTTTCTTT.

The chain joins TRBV18 to TRBJ1-6; D possibly corresponds to TRBD1 (6 bases). V was pared by 6 bases and J by 8 bases, with 20 bases between. Looked up from germline, CDR1 is KGHSH and CDR2 is LQKENI. The CDR3 sequence is 16 residues long. The CDR3 loop is CASSQSLGQGYSPLHF. The CDR3 coding sequence is TGTGCCAGCTCTCAAAGCTTGGGGCAGGGGTATTCACCCCTCCACTTT. The variable domain in full, with the rest retrieved from reference TRBV18 and TRBJ1-6, is NAGVMQNPRHLVRRRGQEARLRCSPMKGHSHVYWYRQLPEEGLKFMVYLQKENIIDESGMPKERFSAEFPKEGPSILRIQQVVRGDSAAYFCASSQSLGQGYSPLHFGNGTRLTVT.

The chain employs TRBV19 and TRBJ2-2; D may be TRBD1 (5 bases). Germline assignment: CDR1 LNHDA and CDR2 SQIVND (reference sequence). This CDR3 comprises 14 residues. The V end lost 7 bases, the J end lost 4 bases, and 13 bases lay between the germline ends. Written as DNA, the CDR3 is TGTGCCAGTAACCTGCAGGGTAGCACCGGGGAGCTGTTTTTT. Translation gives CASNLQGSTGELFF.

The rearrangement joins TRBV18 to TRBJ1-1; 12 bases align to TRBD1. V trimming: 3 bases; J trimming: 3 bases; junction bases outside the gene matches: 5. The germline CDR1 and CDR2 sequences are KGHSH and LQKENI. This CDR3 contains 16 residues. The CDR3 coding sequence is TGTGCCAGCTCACCGCTGGGGACAGGGGGCCACACTGAAGCTTTCTTT. Its protein product is CASSPLGTGGHTEAFF. Looking up the rest from reference TRBV18 and TRBJ1-1 gives the full variable domain: NAGVMQNPRHLVRRRGQEARLRCSPMKGHSHVYWYRQLPEEGLKFMVYLQKENIIDESGMPKERFSAEFPKEGPSILRIQQVVRGDSAAYFCASSPLGTGGHTEAFFGQGTRLTVV.

This chain connects TRBV5-1 to TRBJ2-3, with D tentatively TRBD2 (6 bases). The CDR3 has 12 amino acids. V gave up 4 bases and J gave up 4 bases, with 7 bases separating them. Per the germline V gene, CDR1 is SGHRS and CDR2 is YFSETQ. CDR3 region: CASSAGSDTQYF. Written as DNA, the CDR3 is TGCGCCAGCAGCGCGGGGTCAGATACGCAGTATTTT.

The V call is TRBV5-6, the J call TRBJ2-3; a possible D gene is TRBD1 (6 bases). In germline, CDR1 is SGHDT, CDR2 YYEEEE. V lost 4 bases and J 5 bases, leaving 20 bases between the germline ends. This CDR3 has 16 residues. The CDR3 coding sequence is TGTGCCAGCAGCCGCTGGTTGGCAGGGGACGAAGATACGCAGTATTTT. Protein product: CASSRWLAGDEDTQYF.

The rearrangement links TRBV5-4 to TRBJ2-7; D uncertain. The CDR3 extends over 14 amino acids. Trimming removed 1 base at V and 0 bases at J, with 8 bases between. Germline-derived CDR1 and CDR2 are SGHNT and YYREEE (reference sequence). The CDR3 sequence is CASSLTENSYEQYF. The CDR3 DNA sequence: TGTGCCAGCAGCTTGACAGAGAACTCCTACGAGCAGTACTTC.

This clone has just one count. The rearrangement joins TRBV30 to TRBJ1-4; 9 nucleotides match TRBD1. CDR3 length: 14 residues. Trimming cost V 5 bases and J 7 bases; bases outside gene matches: 8. CDR1 is GTSNPN and CDR2 is SVGIG in the germline V gene (reference sequence). The CDR3 reads CAWGDRGDFEKLFF. Written as DNA, the CDR3 is TGTGCCTGGGGTGACAGGGGGGACTTTGAAAAACTGTTTTTT.

This chain uses TRBV7-2 with TRBJ2-2, with TRBD1 matching over 8 bases. The trim removed 5 bases at V and 2 bases at J, leaving 10 bases unmatched. This CDR3 is built from 17 residues. Germline V CDR1 and CDR2: SGHTA, FQGNSA. CDR3 loop: CASSPRQGTGNTGELFF. CDR3 nucleotides: TGTGCCAGCAGCCCGAGACAGGGGACGGGCAACACCGGGGAGCTGTTTTTT.

This clone was detected a few times. This rearrangement joins TRBV3-1 (or the pseudogene TRBV3-2) to TRBJ2-5; perhaps TRBD1 as D (6 bases). The germline V gene encodes CDR1 LGHDT and CDR2 YNNKEL (reference sequence). The CDR3 length is 13 residues. Trimming pared 6 bases from V and 1 base from J, leaving 9 bases between. The CDR3 is CASRDRSQETQYF. DNA of the CDR3: TGTGCCAGCAGGGACAGAAGCCAAGAGACCCAGTACTTC.

This chain uses TRBV9 with TRBJ1-6; 7 nucleotides agree with TRBD1. J gave up 3 bases and V 4 bases, and 7 bases lay outside the gene matches. The CDR3 consists of 16 residues. Germline V gene data show CDR1 as SGDLS and CDR2 as YYNGEE. CDR3 nucleotide sequence: TGTGCCAGCAGCCAACAGGGGAGAGGCTATAATTCACCCCTCCACTTT. As protein: CASSQQGRGYNSPLHF.

The CDR3 sequence: CASSLGESGNTIYF. The CDR3 DNA reads TGTGCCAGCTCACTTGGGGAGTCTGGAAACACCATATATTTT. The gene calls are TRBV18 and TRBJ1-3, with D unclear. The CDR3 extends over 14 amino acids. V dropped 4 bases and J dropped 1 base, with 8 bases sitting between them. Germline V lookup: CDR1 KGHSH, CDR2 LQKENI.

The chain combines TRBV5-1 with TRBJ2-7; 8 bases align to TRBD2. The CDR3 has 15 amino acids. Germline V gene lookup returns CDR1 SGHRS and CDR2 YFSETQ. V trimming: 2 bases; J trimming: 4 bases; junction bases outside the gene matches: 8. CDR3 in amino acids: CASSFEAGVGYEQYF. The CDR3 DNA follows: TGCGCCAGCAGCTTCGAAGCGGGGGTGGGTTACGAGCAGTACTTC.

The V call is TRBV7-2, the J call TRBJ2-7; D is perhaps TRBD1 (5 bases). Trimming cost V 5 bases and J 3 bases, with 14 bases left between them. The germline V gene has CDR1 SGHTA and CDR2 FQGNSA. CDR3 length equals 14 residues. The CDR3 nucleotides read TGTGCCAGCAGCACCGTCACAGGTTACTACGAGCAGTACTTC. Translated, it gives CASSTVTGYYEQYF.

The chain recombines TRBV19 with TRBJ2-5, with 9 bases that match TRBD2. The CDR3 totals 16 residues. The germline CDR1 and CDR2 sequences are LNHDA and SQIVND (reference sequence). V was pared by 4 bases and J by 4 bases, with 10 bases of the junction left unmatched. As DNA, the CDR3 is TGTGCCAGTAGTACGGGAGGCCTTAGCGGGGGAGAGACCCAGTACTTC. Its translation: CASSTGGLSGGETQYF. Full variable domain (outside the CDR3, taken from reference TRBV19 and TRBJ2-5): DGGITQSPKYLFRKEGQNVTLSCEQNLNHDAMYWYRQDPGQGLRLIYYSQIVNDFQKGDIAEGYSVSREKKESFPLTVTSAQKNPTAFYLCASSTGGLSGGETQYFGPGTRLLVL.